This TCR beta chain was sequenced during a study of Graves' ophthalmopathy and Graves' hyperthyroidism (dated by TCRdb to the late 2010s). Study-wide context: Peripheral blood was collected before any treatment was given, at the time of initial diagnosis. TCR beta repertoire signatures were used to distinguish Graves' ophthalmopathy from Graves' hyperthyroidism and to predict progression to ophthalmopathy. In total, some 130 blood samples were TCR-sequenced: 40 to 45 ophthalmopathy, about 75 hyperthyroidism and roughly 17 hyperthyroidism-to-ophthalmopathy patients. To explore V-J signatures that separate ophthalmopathy from hyperthyroidism, a discovery set of around 97 patients was enrolled, consisting of about 41 with ophthalmopathy and around 60 with stable hyperthyroidism. The independent validation cohort included 18 to 20 hyperthyroidism patients plus 17 patients who later progressed from hyperthyroidism to ophthalmopathy. In a handful of hyperthyroidism patients, the T-cell repertoires found in thyroid tissue were compared with those found in blood. Following sampling, methimazole starting at 30 mg daily was administered to hyperthyroidism patients, and high-dose intravenous methylprednisolone was administered to ophthalmopathy patients.

CDR1 and CDR2 were assigned from the germline V gene as SQVTM and ANQGSEA. V is cut by 7 bases and J by 5 bases, and the space between the germline ends is 15 bases. The CDR3 starts with the cysteine, ends with the phenylalanine, and has 12 residues. The retained sequence is limited to the CDR3, 36 bases, with the frame set at the first base. To note about this clonotype: The target of this receptor is not known. It has no much larger one-base neighbor in the sample; base qualities were not kept.

The ophthalmopathy patients had moderately to severely active disease, with a Clinical Activity Score of 3 or higher, a NOSPECS grade of 4 or higher, and a disease duration of less than 3 months. Patients with other autoimmune diseases, uncontrolled infections, pregnancy or lactation were excluded. Diagnosis relied on clinical symptoms, serum thyroxine, TRAb, thyroid ultrasound and orbital computed tomography. Ficoll-Paque density gradient centrifugation was used to isolate PBMCs from about 10 ml of fresh peripheral blood. Total RNA was extracted using Trizol reagent, and RNA quality was checked on an Agilent 2100 Bioanalyzer. For repertoire sequencing, TCR beta CDR3 regions were amplified from RNA transcripts. A first-round RT-PCR used HTBI primers with the Qiagen OneStep RT-PCR kit, followed by a second-round multiplex PCR, size selection and purification. Libraries were sequenced paired-end with 100 bp reads on an Illumina HiSeq2000. The authors processed their data as follows. SOAPnuke was used to process the reads, throwing out any read that had adapters, had uncalled bases, had a mean Phred below 15, or lacked an exact constant-primer or identifier match. High-quality paired reads were merged with COPE v1.2.5. Clonotypes were defined as unique nucleotide sequences and were aligned to IMGT TRB V, D and J references using MiTCR v1.1. Only V-J combinations with frequency above 0.0001 were analysed, covering over 98% of repertoires. A TCR clonal expansion and chaos score per V-J combination was defined as the ratio of F50 clonal expansion to chaos observed in the TCRdist matrix. Welch's t-statistics and random forest were used to narrow the features down to approximately twelve V-J combinations, which were then fed into a naive Bayes classifier. The similarity between thyroid and blood repertoires was quantified using the Morisita-Horn index. The public reads were reprocessed in TCRdb via fastp at Q25 and MiXCR, keeping in-frame beta chains. Every distinct CDR3 protein forms one entry, paired with its most common genes and DNA. V and J calls and clone size were set by TCRdb, not the authors. The table for this sample lists approximately 700,000 distinct CDR3 sequences; approximately 40% of them were counted only once. 44% of the sample is in the top ten clones.

On the study overall, not on this receptor specifically: Most of the expanded thyroid clonotypes with a frequency above 0.001 were also detected in blood, and it was suggested that the thyroid immune response may be reflected by blood repertoires. The 13-signature model separated ophthalmopathy from stable hyperthyroidism with 85% to 90% sensitivity and approximately 83% specificity in cross-validation, and 80%/75% in the test set. No statistical method was used to set the sample size in advance, and the investigators knew which group each participant was assigned to. In validation, the model predicted ophthalmopathy progression with roughly 68% sensitivity and about 77% specificity; fewer than 15 predicted patients were CT-confirmed with GO in a median of approximately 6.2 months.

The receptor comes from an adult man with Graves' ophthalmopathy. Sequencing used peripheral blood. The receptor chain draws on TRBV29-1 and TRBJ2-7; TRBD2 might be the D gene, on 6 matching bases. In nucleotides, the sequence is TGCAGCGGGAGGGCCCGTTTCGACGAGCAGTACTTC. It specifies CSGRARFDEQYF.